This TCR beta chain was sequenced during a study of T cells after yellow fever vaccination. Background on the study: Some fractions had low cell numbers, and these were prepared with SMART-Seq v4 Ultra Low Input.

In germline, CDR1 is SNHLY, CDR2 FYNNEI. V shed 6 bases and J 4 bases; nucleotides not matched to a gene: 6. This CDR3 comprises 15 residues. One entry per CDR3 protein, called by TCRdb with MiXCR from the 5' RACE reads. The table shows approximately 510,000 distinct CDR3 sequences, with about a fifth occurring only once. The material sequenced was PBMCs, taken 21 days after the first yellow fever vaccination. This chain joins TRBV2 and TRBJ2-6, with 7 positions matching TRBD1. This receptor was identified in a man between 18 and 35 years old who received the YFV17D yellow fever vaccine. The CDR3 nucleotides are TGTGCCAGCAGAGACAGGGTGTCCGGGGCCAACGTCCTGACTTTC. Its protein is CASRDRVSGANVLTF.